This T cell receptor beta chain originates from a study of T cell responses to AZD1222 COVID-19 vaccine. General study results and limits: Spike-wide coverage was observed for vaccine-associated CD4 TCRs, with dominant responses at 160-218 and 743-854.

Notes on this clone: The antigen remains unidentified.

Assay used: immunoSEQ multiplex PCR; TCRdb lists only in-frame clones, some missing. This table has about 93,000 clones, 80% to 90% appearing once. The CDR3 sequence is 17 residues long. J lost 2 bases, V lost 1 base, and 6 bases had no gene match. Germline CDR1 is SGHNT and CDR2 is YYREEE (reference sequence). Here the sequenced sample was peripheral blood, taken 28 days after the second AZD1222 dose. The clonotype originates from an adult who received the AZD1222 COVID-19 vaccine. This chain connects TRBV5-4 to TRBJ2-3; 11 positions match TRBD2. CDR3 coding DNA: TGTGCCAGCAGCTTGCCCGGACTAGCGGGCCCCACAGATACGCAGTATTTT. Its protein is CASSLPGLAGPTDTQYF.